This TCR beta chain was obtained from a study of blood T cell repertoires in COVID-19. The wider study: The United States, Italy and Spain were the sources of the acute and convalescent COVID-19 samples.

This clone was seen once. The method was immunoSEQ multiplex PCR; TCRdb's version includes in-frame clones alone and lacks a portion of them. This table holds hundreds of thousands of clones, over 85% found once. The germline V gene encodes CDR1 MNHEY and CDR2 SVGAGI. V shed 2 bases and J 8 bases; nucleotides not matched to a gene: 12. The CDR3 loop spans 16 amino acids. Sequencing was done on a sample of PBMCs or T cells enriched from blood (not recorded which). The chain has TRBV6-5 and TRBJ1-1; 9 bases line up with TRBD1. This clonotype originated in a man between 60 and 75 years old who had recovered from COVID-19. The CDR3 bases are TGTGCCAGCAGTTACCAATCGACAGGGGGGAAGAGGGAAGCTTTCTTT. It codes for CASSYQSTGGKREAFF.